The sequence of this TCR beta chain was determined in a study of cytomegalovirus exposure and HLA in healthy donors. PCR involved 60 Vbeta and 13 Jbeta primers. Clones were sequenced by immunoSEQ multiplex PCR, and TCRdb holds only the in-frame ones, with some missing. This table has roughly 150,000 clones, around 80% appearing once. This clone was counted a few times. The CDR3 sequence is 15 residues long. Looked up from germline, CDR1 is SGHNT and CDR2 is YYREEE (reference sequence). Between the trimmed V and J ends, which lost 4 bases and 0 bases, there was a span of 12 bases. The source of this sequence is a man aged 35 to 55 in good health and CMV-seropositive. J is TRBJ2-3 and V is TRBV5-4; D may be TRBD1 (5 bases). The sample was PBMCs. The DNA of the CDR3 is TGTGCCAGCAGCACGCGACAGCTTAGCACAGATACGCAGTATTTT. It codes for CASSTRQLSTDTQYF.